This is a list of T cell receptor beta chains from one sample in a study of persistence of HIV-infected CD4 T cells. Antigens of these TCRs are unknown. TCRdb keeps only in-frame clones here, not all; method: immunoSEQ multiplex PCR. Counted here are under 50,000 clones, approximately 89% occurring once; the ten biggest clones make up approximately 1.8%. Material: CD4+ T cells sorted from PBMCs after approximately 20-hour stimulation, obtained from a patient who received antiretroviral therapy. The receptors were gathered from an adult man with HIV who was CMV-seropositive. CDR3s include the opening cysteine and the closing phenylalanine or tryptophan. D genes are given only for firm matches. Size tells how often a clone was seen (once, few, many) or the class of an expanded clone, and some rows leave it out.

clone_size: .
j_call: TRBJ2-3
v_call: TRBV7-3
d_call: TRBD2
cdr3_nt: TGTGCCAGCAGCTTAACGGCGGGGGGCGTAGATACGCAGTATTTT
cdr3_aa: CASSLTAGGVDTQYF

clone_size: .
j_call: TRBJ2-5
v_call: TRBV19
d_call: .
cdr3_nt: TGTGCCAGTAGTAGAGGGGACTTTCGGTACCAAGAGACCCAGTACTTC
cdr3_aa: CASSRGDFRYQETQYF

clone_size: .
j_call: TRBJ1-1
v_call: TRBV3-1/TRBV3-2
d_call: .
cdr3_nt: TGTGCCAGCAGCCAAGGACAGGCACAAGCTTTCTTT
cdr3_aa: CASSQGQAQAFF

clone_size: .
j_call: TRBJ2-1
v_call: TRBV18
d_call: TRBD1
cdr3_nt: TGTGCCAGCTCTCCGGGACAGAACAATGAGCAGTTCTTC
cdr3_aa: CASSPGQNNEQFF

clone_size: .
j_call: TRBJ1-5
v_call: TRBV2
d_call: TRBD1
cdr3_nt: TGTGCCAGCAACCCAGGACAGGGGCCGAATCAGCCCCAGCATTTT
cdr3_aa: CASNPGQGPNQPQHF

clone_size: .
j_call: TRBJ1-6
v_call: TRBV11-3
d_call: .
cdr3_nt: TGTGCCAGCAACACGGGGAATTCACCCCTCCACTTT
cdr3_aa: CASNTGNSPLHF

clone_size: .
j_call: TRBJ2-3
v_call: TRBV9
d_call: .
cdr3_nt: TGTGCCAGCAGCGCGATCCTTGCAGATACGCAGTATTTT
cdr3_aa: CASSAILADTQYF

clone_size: .
j_call: TRBJ2-3
v_call: TRBV29-1
d_call: .
cdr3_nt: TGCAGCGCCCGGAGGGAGACGCAGTATTTT
cdr3_aa: CSARRETQYF

clone_size: .
j_call: TRBJ1-5
v_call: TRBV6-1
d_call: .
cdr3_nt: TGTGCCAGCAGCCCCGGCGTGGATCAGCCCCAGCATTTT
cdr3_aa: CASSPGVDQPQHF

clone_size: few
j_call: TRBJ1-5
v_call: TRBV18
d_call: .
cdr3_nt: TGTGCCAGCTCAACATCAGGGTTCGGTCAGCCCCAGCATTTT
cdr3_aa: CASSTSGFGQPQHF

clone_size: once
j_call: TRBJ1-1
v_call: TRBV5-1
d_call: .
cdr3_nt: TGCGCCAGCAGCCCCGGACAACGTGGCACTGAAGCTTTCTTT
cdr3_aa: CASSPGQRGTEAFF

clone_size: few
j_call: TRBJ1-3
v_call: TRBV7-9
d_call: .
cdr3_nt: TGTGCCAGCAGCTCATGGGACCGAGGAAACACCATATATTTT
cdr3_aa: CASSSWDRGNTIYF

clone_size: .
j_call: TRBJ2-4
v_call: TRBV27
d_call: TRBD1
cdr3_nt: TGTGCCAGCAGTCTCGTCTTAGGGACAGGGGTACACATTCAGTACTTC
cdr3_aa: CASSLVLGTGVHIQYF

clone_size: .
j_call: TRBJ2-7
v_call: TRBV5-1
d_call: .
cdr3_nt: TGCGCCAGCTCCTTTTCGGGGGGACAATCCTACGAGCAGTACTTC
cdr3_aa: CASSFSGGQSYEQYF

clone_size: .
j_call: TRBJ2-5
v_call: TRBV21-1
d_call: .
cdr3_nt: TGTGCCAGCAGCAGTAGGACAGGGGCTACACAAGAGACCCAGTACTTC
cdr3_aa: CASSSRTGATQETQYF